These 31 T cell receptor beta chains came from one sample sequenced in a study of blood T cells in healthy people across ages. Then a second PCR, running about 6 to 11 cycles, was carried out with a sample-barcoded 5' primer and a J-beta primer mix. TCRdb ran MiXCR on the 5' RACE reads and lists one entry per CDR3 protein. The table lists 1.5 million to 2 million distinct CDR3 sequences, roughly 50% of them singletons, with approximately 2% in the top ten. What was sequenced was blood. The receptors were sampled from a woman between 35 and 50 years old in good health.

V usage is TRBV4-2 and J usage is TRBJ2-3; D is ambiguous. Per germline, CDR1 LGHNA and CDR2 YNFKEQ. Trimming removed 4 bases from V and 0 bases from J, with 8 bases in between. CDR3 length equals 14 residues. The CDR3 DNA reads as TGTGCCAGCAGCCCGGCATCTAGCACAGATACGCAGTATTTT. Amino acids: CASSPASSTDTQYF.

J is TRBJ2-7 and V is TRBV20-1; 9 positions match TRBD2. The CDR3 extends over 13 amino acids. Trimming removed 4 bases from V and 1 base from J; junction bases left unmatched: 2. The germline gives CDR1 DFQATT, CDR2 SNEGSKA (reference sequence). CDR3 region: CSAMTSGSYEQYF. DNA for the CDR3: TGCAGTGCTATGACTAGCGGATCCTACGAGCAGTACTTC.

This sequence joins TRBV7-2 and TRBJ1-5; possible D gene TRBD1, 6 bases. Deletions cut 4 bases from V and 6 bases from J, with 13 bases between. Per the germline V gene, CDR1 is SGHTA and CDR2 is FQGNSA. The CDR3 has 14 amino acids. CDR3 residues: CASSSEGGGQPQHF. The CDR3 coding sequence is TGTGCCAGCAGCTCAGAAGGGGGGGGTCAGCCCCAGCATTTT.

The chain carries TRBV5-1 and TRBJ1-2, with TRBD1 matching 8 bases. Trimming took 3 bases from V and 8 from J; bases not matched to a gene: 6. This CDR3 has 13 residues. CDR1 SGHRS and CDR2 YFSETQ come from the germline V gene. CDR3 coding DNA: TGCGCCAGCAGCTCGACAGGGGCGGAAGGCTACACCTTC. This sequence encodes CASSSTGAEGYTF. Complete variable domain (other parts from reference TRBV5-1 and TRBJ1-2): KAGVTQTPRYLIKTRGQQVTLSCSPISGHRSVSWYQQTPGQGLQFLFEYFSETQRNKGNFPGRFSGRQFSNSRSEMNVSTLELGDSALYLCASSSTGAEGYTFGSGTRLTVV.

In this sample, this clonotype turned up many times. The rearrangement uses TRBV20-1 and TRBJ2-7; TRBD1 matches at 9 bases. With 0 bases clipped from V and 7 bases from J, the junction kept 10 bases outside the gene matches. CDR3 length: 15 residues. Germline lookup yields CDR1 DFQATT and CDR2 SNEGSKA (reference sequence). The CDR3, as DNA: TGCAGTGCTAGAGATGCAGGACAGGGGCTTCCTGAGCAGTACTTC. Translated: CSARDAGQGLPEQYF.

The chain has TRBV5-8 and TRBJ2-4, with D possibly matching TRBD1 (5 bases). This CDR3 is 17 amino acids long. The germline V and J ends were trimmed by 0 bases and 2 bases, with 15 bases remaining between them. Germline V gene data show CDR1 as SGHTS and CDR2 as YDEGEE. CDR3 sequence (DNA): TGTGCCAGCAGCTTGGCCCGGCAGGGTCGATCCAAAAACATTCAGTACTTC. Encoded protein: CASSLARQGRSKNIQYF.

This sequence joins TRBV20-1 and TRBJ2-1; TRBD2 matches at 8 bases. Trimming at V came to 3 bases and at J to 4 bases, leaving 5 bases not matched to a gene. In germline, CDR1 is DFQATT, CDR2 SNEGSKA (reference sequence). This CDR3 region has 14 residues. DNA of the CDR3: TGCAGTGCTAGCGGGGGGGCCCGGTACAATGAGCAGTTCTTC. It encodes CSASGGARYNEQFF.

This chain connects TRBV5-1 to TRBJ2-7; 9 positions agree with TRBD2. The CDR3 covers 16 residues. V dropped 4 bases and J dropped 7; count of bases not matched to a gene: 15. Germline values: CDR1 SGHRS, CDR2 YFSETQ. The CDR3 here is CASSLGGSGGPNEQYF. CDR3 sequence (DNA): TGCGCCAGCAGCCTGGGGGGTAGCGGGGGCCCCAATGAGCAGTACTTC.

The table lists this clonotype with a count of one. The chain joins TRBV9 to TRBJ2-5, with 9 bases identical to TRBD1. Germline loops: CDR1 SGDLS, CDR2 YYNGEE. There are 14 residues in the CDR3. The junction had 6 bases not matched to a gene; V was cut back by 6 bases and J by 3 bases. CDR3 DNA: TGTGCCAGCACCCCAGGGACAGGGAAAGAGACCCAGTACTTC. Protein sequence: CASTPGTGKETQYF. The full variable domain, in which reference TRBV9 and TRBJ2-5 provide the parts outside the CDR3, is DSGVTQTPKHLITATGQRVTLRCSPRSGDLSVYWYQQSLDQGLQFLIQYYNGEERAKGNILERFSAQQFPDLHSELNLSSLELGDSALYFCASTPGTGKETQYFGPGTRLLVL.

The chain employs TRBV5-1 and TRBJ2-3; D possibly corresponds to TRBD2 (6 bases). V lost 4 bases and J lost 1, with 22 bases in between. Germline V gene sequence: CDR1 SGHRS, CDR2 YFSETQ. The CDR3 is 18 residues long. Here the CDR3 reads CASSLWGAGRDRTDTQYF. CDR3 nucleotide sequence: TGCGCCAGCAGCCTCTGGGGCGCGGGGCGGGACCGCACAGATACGCAGTATTTT.

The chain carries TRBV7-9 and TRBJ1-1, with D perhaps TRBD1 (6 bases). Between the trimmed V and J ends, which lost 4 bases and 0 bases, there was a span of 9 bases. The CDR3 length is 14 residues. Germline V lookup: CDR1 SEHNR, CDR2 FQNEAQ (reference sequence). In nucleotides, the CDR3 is TGTGCCAGCAGCTCAGGGGATATGAACACTGAAGCTTTCTTT. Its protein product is CASSSGDMNTEAFF.

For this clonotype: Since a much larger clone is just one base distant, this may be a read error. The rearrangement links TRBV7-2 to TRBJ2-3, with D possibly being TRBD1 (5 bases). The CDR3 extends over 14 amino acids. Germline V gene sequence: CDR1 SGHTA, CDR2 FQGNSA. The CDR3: CASSLALRTGTQYF. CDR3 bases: TGTGCCAGCAGCTTAGCCCTGCGCACAGGTACGCAGTATTTT.

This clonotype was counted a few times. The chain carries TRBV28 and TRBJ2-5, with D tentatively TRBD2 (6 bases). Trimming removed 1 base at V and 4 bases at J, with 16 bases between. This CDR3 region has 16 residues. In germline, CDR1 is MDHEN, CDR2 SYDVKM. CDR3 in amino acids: CASSLSHGGSIETQYF. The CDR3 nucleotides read TGTGCCAGCAGTTTATCCCACGGGGGTAGCATAGAGACCCAGTACTTC.

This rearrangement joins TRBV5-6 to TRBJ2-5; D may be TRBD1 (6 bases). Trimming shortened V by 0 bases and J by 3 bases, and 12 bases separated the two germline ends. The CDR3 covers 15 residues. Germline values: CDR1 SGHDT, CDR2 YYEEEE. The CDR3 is CASSLERTAKETQYF. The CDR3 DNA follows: TGTGCCAGCAGCTTGGAAAGGACAGCAAAAGAGACCCAGTACTTC.

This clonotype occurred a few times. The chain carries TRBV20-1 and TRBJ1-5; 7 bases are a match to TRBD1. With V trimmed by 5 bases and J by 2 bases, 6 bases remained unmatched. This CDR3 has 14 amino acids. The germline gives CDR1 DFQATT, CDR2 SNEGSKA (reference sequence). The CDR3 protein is CSAPVGQGNQPQHF. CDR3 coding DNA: TGCAGTGCTCCGGTCGGACAGGGCAATCAGCCCCAGCATTTT.

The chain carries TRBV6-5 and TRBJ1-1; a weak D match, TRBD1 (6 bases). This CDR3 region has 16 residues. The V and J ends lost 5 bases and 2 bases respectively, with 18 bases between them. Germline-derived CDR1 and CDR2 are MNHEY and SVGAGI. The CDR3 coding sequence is TGTGCCAGCAGTCACGACAGGAACGGAGGTAACACTGAAGCTTTCTTT. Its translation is CASSHDRNGGNTEAFF.

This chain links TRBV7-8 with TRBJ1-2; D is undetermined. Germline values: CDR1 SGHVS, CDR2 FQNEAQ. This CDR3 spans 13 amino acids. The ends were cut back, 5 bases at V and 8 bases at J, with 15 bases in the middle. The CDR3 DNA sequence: TGTGCCAGCAGCCACACGGGCGGAATGGGCTACACCTTC. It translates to CASSHTGGMGYTF.

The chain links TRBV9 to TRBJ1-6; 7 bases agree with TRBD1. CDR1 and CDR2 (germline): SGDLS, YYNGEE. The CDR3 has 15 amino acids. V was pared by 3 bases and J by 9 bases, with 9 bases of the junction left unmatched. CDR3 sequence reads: CASSAGTAVGSPLHF. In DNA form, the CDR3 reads TGTGCCAGCAGCGCCGGGACAGCCGTGGGTTCACCCCTCCACTTT.

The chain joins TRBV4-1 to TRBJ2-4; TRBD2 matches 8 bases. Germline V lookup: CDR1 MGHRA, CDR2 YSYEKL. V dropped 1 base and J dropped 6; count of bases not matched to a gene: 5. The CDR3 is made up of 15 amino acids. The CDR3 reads CASSQGPGLGNIQYF. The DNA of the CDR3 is TGCGCCAGCAGCCAAGGCCCGGGACTAGGAAACATTCAGTACTTC.

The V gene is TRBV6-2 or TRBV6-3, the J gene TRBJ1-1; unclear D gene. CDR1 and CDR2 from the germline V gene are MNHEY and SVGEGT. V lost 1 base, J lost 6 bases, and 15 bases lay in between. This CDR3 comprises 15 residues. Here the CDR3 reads CASSYLVSRRAEAFF. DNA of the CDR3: TGTGCCAGCAGTTACTTGGTCTCTCGGAGGGCTGAAGCTTTCTTT.

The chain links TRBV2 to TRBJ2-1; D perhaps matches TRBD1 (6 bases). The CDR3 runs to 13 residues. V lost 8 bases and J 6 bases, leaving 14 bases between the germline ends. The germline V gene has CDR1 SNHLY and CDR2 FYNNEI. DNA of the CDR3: TGTGCCAGCGACACAGGGACATGCAATGAGCAGTTCTTC. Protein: CASDTGTCNEQFF.

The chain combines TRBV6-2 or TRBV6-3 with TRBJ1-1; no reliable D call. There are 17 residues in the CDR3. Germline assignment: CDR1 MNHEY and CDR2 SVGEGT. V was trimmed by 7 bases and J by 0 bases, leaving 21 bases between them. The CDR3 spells CASTRMGKFNMNTEAFF. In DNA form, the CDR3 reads TGTGCCAGCACTCGAATGGGAAAATTTAATATGAACACTGAAGCTTTCTTT.

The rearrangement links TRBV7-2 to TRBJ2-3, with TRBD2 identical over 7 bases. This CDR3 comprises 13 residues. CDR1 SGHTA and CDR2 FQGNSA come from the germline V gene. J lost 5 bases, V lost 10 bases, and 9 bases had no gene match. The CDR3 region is CATSWAGEDTQYF. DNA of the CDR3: TGTGCCACCTCTTGGGCGGGGGAAGATACGCAGTATTTT.

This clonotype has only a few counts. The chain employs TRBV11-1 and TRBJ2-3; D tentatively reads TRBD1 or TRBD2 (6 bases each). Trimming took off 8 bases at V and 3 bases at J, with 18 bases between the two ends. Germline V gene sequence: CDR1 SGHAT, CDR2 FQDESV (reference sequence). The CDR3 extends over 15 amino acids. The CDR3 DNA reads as TGTGCCAGCGTAGGGGGGAGCGGAAGAACAGATACGCAGTATTTT. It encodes CASVGGSGRTDTQYF.

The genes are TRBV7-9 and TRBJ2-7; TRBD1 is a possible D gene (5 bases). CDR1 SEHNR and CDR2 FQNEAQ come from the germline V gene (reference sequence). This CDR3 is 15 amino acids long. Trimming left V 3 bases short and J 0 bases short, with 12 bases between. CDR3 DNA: TGTGCCAGCAGCTTCGAACCTGGACACTCCTACGAGCAGTACTTC. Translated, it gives CASSFEPGHSYEQYF.

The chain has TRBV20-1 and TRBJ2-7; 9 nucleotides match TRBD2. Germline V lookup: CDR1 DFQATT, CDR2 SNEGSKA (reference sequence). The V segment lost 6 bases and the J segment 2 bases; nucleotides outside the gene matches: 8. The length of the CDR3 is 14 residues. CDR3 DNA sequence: TGCAGTGCCACCTTAGCGGGGGCCCCCTACGAGCAGTACTTC. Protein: CSATLAGAPYEQYF.

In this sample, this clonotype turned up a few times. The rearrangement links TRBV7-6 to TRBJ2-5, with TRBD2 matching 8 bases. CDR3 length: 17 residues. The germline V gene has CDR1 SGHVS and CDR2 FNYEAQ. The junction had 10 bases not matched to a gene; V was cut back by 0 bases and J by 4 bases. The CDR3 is CASSLAMRGDDVETQYF. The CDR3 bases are TGTGCCAGCAGCTTAGCGATGCGGGGGGACGATGTAGAGACCCAGTACTTC.

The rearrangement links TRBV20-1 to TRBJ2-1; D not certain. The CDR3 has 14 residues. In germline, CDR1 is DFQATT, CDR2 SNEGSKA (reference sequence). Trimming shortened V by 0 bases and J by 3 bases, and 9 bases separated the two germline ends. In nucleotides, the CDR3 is TGCAGTGCTAGAGATACGGCCAACTACAATGAGCAGTTCTTC. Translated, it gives CSARDTANYNEQFF.

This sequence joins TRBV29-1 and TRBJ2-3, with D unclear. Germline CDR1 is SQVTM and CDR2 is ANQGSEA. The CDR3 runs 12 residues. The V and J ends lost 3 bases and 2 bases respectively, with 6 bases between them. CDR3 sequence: CSVEQATDTQYF. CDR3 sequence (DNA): TGCAGCGTTGAGCAGGCCACAGATACGCAGTATTTT.

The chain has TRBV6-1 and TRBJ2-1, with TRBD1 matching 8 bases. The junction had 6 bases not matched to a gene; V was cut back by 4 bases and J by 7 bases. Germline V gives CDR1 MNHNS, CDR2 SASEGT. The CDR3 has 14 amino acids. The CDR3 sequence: CASSGWYRGNEQFF. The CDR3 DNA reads TGTGCCAGCAGTGGATGGTACAGGGGGAATGAGCAGTTCTTC.

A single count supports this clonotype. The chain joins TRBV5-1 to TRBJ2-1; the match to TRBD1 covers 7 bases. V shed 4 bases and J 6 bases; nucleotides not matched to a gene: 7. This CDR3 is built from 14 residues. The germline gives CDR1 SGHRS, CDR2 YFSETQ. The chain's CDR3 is CASSRQGGSNEQFF. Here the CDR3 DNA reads TGCGCCAGCAGCAGACAGGGTGGGTCCAATGAGCAGTTCTTC.